This entry is about one T cell receptor beta chain. Its antigen remains unidentified. These data come from a study of identical twins. Whole-study findings and limits: Cord blood beta clonotypes present at high abundance carried fewer insertions; no such pattern appeared in memory repertoires. Modelling approaches yielded underestimates of out-of-frame TCR alpha sharing between monozygotic twins.

Each donor was a healthy Caucasian. Template switching added a universal primer site, and cDNA bore unique molecular identifiers. TCRdb reprocessed the 5' RACE reads with MiXCR, giving one entry per CDR3 protein. The sample lists some 630,000 distinct CDR3 sequences, under 8.5% seen once, with roughly 1.5% in the top ten. CDR1 and CDR2 (germline): SNHLY, FYNNEI. The V end was cut by 8 bases, the J end by 5 bases, with 14 bases between. The CDR3 spans 13 residues. The same sample was also used in a study of yellow fever vaccine responses in identical twins.

The TCR was taken from a woman younger than 35 in good health. The chain uses TRBV2 and TRBJ2-3, with TRBD1 as a possible D gene (5 bases). The sequencing sample was made of PBMCs. In DNA form, the CDR3 reads TGTGCCAGCGGGGCGACAATAGGAGATACGCAGTATTTT. Amino acid sequence: CASGATIGDTQYF.